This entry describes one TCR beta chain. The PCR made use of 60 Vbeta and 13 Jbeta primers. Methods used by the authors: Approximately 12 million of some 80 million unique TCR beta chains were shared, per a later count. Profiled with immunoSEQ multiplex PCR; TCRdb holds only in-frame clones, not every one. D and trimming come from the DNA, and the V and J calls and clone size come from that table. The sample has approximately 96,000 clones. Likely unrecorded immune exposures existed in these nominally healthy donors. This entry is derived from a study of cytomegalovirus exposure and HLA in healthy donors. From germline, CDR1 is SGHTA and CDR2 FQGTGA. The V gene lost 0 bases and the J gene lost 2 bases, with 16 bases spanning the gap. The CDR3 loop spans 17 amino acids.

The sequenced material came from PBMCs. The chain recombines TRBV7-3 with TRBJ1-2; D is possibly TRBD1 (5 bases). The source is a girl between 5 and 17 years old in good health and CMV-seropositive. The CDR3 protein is CASSLTTAQALNYGYTF. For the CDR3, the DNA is TGTGCCAGCAGCTTAACGACTGCACAGGCCCTAAACTATGGCTACACCTTC.